This note documents a single T cell receptor beta chain sequence. Its binding antigen is unknown. Per-nucleotide qualities are absent, and no much larger clonotype sits a single base away. These data are taken from a study of blood T cell repertoires in COVID-19 (dated by TCRdb to 2018 to 2020). Regarding the complete study: Samples from collaborators originated in the United States, Italy and Spain and spanned both the acute and convalescent phases of COVID-19. The material from the prospective study consisted of cDNA or gDNA derived from T cells, B-cell-depleted T cells, or PBMCs. Deeply sampled blood TCRbeta repertoires from subjects exposed to, actively infected with, or recovered from COVID-19 were included in the dataset. The repertoires were released in a freely available public database meant as a resource for research on the immune response to SARS-CoV-2. The samples were drawn from the first 160 participants of the ongoing ImmuneRACE study and from 1,254 subjects provided by 6 global collaborators. A de-identified subject ID, COVID-19 status, age in years and sex were almost always included in the sample metadata. Where HLA class I and class II types were available, the types were taken from metadata supplied by the sample provider, not from assay-based typing.

Reading from cysteine to phenylalanine, the CDR3 counts 13 amino acids. Only the CDR3 region is kept as DNA, spanning 39 bases read in frame from base 1. V gives up 1 base and J gives up 4 bases, and the segment between their germline ends measures 4 bases. The germline V gene yields MGHRA for CDR1 and YSYEKL for CDR2. Participants in the prospective study were enrolled through a virtual design, were aged 18 to 89 years, and lived in roughly 24 United States geographic areas. In the prospective study, cohorts were assigned on the basis of participant-reported clinical history obtained from a screening survey and a study questionnaire. Exposed participants had been in contact with someone with a PCR-confirmed or clinician-diagnosed COVID-19 case within 2 weeks of study entry. Mobile phlebotomists in the prospective study collected whole blood, serum and a nasopharyngeal or oropharyngeal swab from every participant. Participants in the prospective study had the option to provide additional blood draws and questionnaires over a roughly 2-month period. Blood samples from the prospective study were shipped frozen or at room temperature prior to DNA extraction.

TCRbeta CDR3 regions were amplified from genomic DNA by means of the immunoSEQ Assay, a bias-controlled multiplex PCR. The paper's data handling went like this. The number of nucleated cells in each sample was estimated from the amplification of reference gene primers within the assay. To quantify the absolute abundance of each unique TCRbeta CDR3 rearrangement, sequence reads were collapsed and filtered. For each sample, productive Simpson clonality was calculated as the square root of Simpson's diversity index over productive rearrangements. Drawn from immuneACCESS, this table holds only the in-frame rearrangements with V and J called that TCRdb kept. Clones are partly lost; checked studies trace under half to an unresolved V gene and leave the rest unexplained. V and J calls and clone size are given by that table; D and trimming were obtained from the DNA. In this sample the table shows around 160,000 clones, around 84% of which occur a single time. The ten largest clones add up to about 5.8% of the sample.

The paper's findings and limits, for the study overall: The quantity of clinical and demographic metadata differed by source and by participant and was supplied without curation.

The material sequenced was PBMCs or T cells enriched from blood (not recorded which). The sequence was collected from a woman aged 45 to 65 who had been exposed to COVID-19. The sequence links TRBV4-1 to TRBJ2-2, with no reliable assignment of the D segment. The DNA is TGCGCCAGCAGCCAAGGTCTCACCGGGGAGCTGTTTTTT. Its translation is CASSQGLTGELFF.